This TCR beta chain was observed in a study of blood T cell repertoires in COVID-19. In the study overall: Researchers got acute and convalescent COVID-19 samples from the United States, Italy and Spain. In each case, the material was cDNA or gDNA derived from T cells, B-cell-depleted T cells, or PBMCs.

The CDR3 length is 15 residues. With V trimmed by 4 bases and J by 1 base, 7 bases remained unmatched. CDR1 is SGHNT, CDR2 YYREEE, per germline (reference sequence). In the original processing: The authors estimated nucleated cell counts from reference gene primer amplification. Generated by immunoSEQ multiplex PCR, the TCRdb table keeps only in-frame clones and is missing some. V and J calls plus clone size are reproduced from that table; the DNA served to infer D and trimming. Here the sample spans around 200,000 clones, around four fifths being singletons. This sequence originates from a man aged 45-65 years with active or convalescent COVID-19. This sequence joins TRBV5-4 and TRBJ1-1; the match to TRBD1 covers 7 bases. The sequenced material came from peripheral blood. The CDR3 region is CASSEQGRTNTEAFF. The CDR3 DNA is TGTGCCAGCAGCGAACAGGGGAGAACGAACACTGAAGCTTTCTTT.